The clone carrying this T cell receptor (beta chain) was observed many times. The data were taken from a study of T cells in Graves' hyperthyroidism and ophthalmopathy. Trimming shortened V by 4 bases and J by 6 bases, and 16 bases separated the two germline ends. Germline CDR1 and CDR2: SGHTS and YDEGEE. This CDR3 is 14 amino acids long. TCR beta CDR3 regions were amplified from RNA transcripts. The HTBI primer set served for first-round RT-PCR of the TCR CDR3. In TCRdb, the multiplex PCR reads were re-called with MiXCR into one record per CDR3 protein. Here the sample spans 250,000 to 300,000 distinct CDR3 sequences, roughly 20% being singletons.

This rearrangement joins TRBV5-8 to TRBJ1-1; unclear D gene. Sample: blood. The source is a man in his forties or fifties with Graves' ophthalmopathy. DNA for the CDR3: TGTGCCAGCAGCCTTGGGCAGGAGCGATCTGAAGCTTTCTTT. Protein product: CASSLGQERSEAFF.